Shown below are 3 T cell receptor beta chains from a single sample sequenced in a study of T cells after yellow fever vaccination. TCRdb independently ran MiXCR on the 5' RACE reads; one entry per CDR3 protein. In the table there are 150,000 to 200,000 distinct CDR3 sequences, approximately 10% of which are singletons. This material consisted of CD8+ T cells sorted from PBMCs, taken 15 days after the yellow fever booster vaccination. The receptors were gathered from a young man who received the YFV17D yellow fever vaccine.

This rearrangement joins TRBV29-1 to TRBJ1-1; no reliable D call. CDR1 and CDR2 (germline): SQVTM, ANQGSEA. The V end was cut by 2 bases, the J end by 1 base, with 2 bases between. The CDR3 runs 11 residues. In DNA form, the CDR3 reads TGCAGCGTTGAACAGAACACTGAAGCTTTCTTT. This sequence encodes CSVEQNTEAFF.

The chain is built from TRBV29-1 and TRBJ2-1; D gene unclear. CDR1 SQVTM and CDR2 ANQGSEA come from the germline V gene. Trimming left V 3 bases short and J 9 bases short, with 6 bases between. The CDR3 loop spans 10 amino acids. CDR3 in DNA: TGCAGCGTTGAGTCGGCTGAGCAGTTCTTC. Protein sequence: CSVESAEQFF.

This rearrangement joins TRBV4-1 to TRBJ2-6; D not certain. The CDR3 is 16 residues long. Trimming took 0 bases from V and 2 from J, leaving 8 bases between them. Germline loops: CDR1 MGHRA, CDR2 YSYEKL. The DNA for the CDR3 is TGCGCCAGCAGCCAAGATCGGCGAACTGGGGCCAACGTCCTGACTTTC. Residues: CASSQDRRTGANVLTF.